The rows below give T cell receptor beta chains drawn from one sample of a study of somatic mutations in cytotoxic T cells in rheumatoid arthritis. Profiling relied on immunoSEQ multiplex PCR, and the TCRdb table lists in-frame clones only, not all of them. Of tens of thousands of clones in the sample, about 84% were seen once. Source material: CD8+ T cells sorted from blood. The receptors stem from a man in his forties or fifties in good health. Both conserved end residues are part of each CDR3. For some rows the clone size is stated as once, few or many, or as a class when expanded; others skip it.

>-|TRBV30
CAWSSLPEAFF
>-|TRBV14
CASSVILAGVYEQYF
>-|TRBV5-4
CASSFMGLGTSGTYEQYF
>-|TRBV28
CASTTREGPGANVLTF
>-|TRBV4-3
CASSQELQVREKLFF
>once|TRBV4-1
CASSHYSQGYMKNYGYTF
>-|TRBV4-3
CASSQDTGTGNNEQFF
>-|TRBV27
CASSGTELGWGEFF
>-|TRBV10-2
CASSERDRGLNTEAFF
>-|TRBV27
CASSFGRGNQPQHF
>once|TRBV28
CASSFHSSGASYNEQFF
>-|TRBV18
CASSPADYEQYF
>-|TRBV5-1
CASSLGTSYGYTF
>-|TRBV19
CASSIGRTEAFF
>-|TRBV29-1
CSVDRGHETYNEQFF
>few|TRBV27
CASSHPGVTEAFF
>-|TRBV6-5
CASSYSAAGLGETQYF
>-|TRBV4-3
CASSQDLLPGADSGANVLTF
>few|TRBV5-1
CASSGDSYEQYF
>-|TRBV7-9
CASSSTGQAYNEQFF
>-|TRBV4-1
CASSQPGLAGETQYF
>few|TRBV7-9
CASSRRGTNEQYF
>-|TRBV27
CASSFPETQYF
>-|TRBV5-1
CASSLLGIGTEAFF
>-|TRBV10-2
CASRDRGRYEQYF
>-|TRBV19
CASSMEGPYEQYF
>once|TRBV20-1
CSPLTMEKLFF
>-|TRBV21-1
CASSKRTSGIRSSYEQYF
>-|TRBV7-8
CASSLEEGGDYGYTF
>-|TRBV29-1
CSVEVGQNYEQYF
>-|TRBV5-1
CASSFGLPGDRVNEQFF
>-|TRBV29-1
CSVDPGSIYGYTF
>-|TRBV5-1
CASSSGQGVTDTQYF
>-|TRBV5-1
CASSLGTGGARETEAFF
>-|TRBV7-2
CASSPSGTGDEQYF
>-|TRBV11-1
CASSLDVASNTEAFF
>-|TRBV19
CASRSLAGDPNEQFF
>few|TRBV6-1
CASGSEGTGYEQYF
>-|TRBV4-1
CASSQDKVSGPSDF
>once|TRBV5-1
CASSPLGSGTGELFF
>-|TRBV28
CAVRLAGQSSYNEQFF
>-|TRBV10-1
CASSQKGELAEQFF
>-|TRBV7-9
CASSGVAGYYGYTF
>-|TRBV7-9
CASSIASGRRNEQFF
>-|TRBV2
CASSGTPRPWELFF
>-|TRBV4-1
CASSQDRGVSSYEQYF
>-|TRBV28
CAGSTGNTEAFF
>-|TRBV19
CASSIDPSSYEQYF
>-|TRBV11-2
CASSLVALTVRTDTQYF
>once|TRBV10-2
CASSESGGSRGAFF
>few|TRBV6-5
CASSPWQGAYEQYF
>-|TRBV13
CASSSRLAGAYEQYF
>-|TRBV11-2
CASSAVARVETQYF
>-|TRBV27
CASSPRGAYEQYF
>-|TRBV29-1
CSVRGVVSSYEQYF
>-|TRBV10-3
CAIRDSEVGEAFF
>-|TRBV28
CASSPVAGGSYEQYF
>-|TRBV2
CASSEALRGLAGGLYEQYF
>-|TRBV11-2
CASSRATQETQYF